One sample yielded the 17 T cell receptor beta chains listed below, sequenced in a study of T-cell reconstitution after alpha-beta-depleted transplantation in children. Unique molecular identifiers featured in how the TCRbeta library was prepared. MiXCR, run by TCRdb on the PCR reads, gives a single entry per CDR3 protein. The sample shows a few hundred thousand distinct CDR3 sequences, around 27% of them seen only once. The specimen comprised PBMCs, sampled before TCRalphabeta/CD19-depleted stem cell transplant. Receptors originate from a boy younger than two with Wiskott-Aldrich syndrome, due to receive a stem cell transplant.

V is TRBV9 and J is TRBJ2-6; no clear D. V was shortened by 3 bases and J by 0 bases, with 4 bases between the two germline ends. There are 14 residues in the CDR3. Germline V gene sequence: CDR1 SGDLS, CDR2 YYNGEE. DNA for the CDR3: TGTGCCAGCAGCGCGATCTCTGGGGCCAACGTCCTGACTTTC. As protein: CASSAISGANVLTF.

The chain joins TRBV3-1 to TRBJ1-6; TRBD1 matches at 7 bases. V shed 3 bases and J 7 bases; nucleotides not matched to a gene: 6. Germline CDR1 LGHDT, CDR2 YNNKEL (reference sequence). This CDR3 contains 15 residues. This chain's CDR3 is CASSHRGQPNSPLHF. As DNA, the CDR3 is TGTGCCAGCAGCCACCGGGGACAGCCGAATTCACCCCTCCACTTT.

CDR3 coding DNA: TGTGCCAGCAGTGAAAAGGGGGTCACCGGGGAGCTGTTTTTT. The encoded protein is CASSEKGVTGELFF. The rearrangement links TRBV25-1 to TRBJ2-2, with D maybe TRBD1 (6 bases). CDR3 length: 14 amino acids. Trimming took off 2 bases at V and 4 bases at J, with 8 bases between the two ends. Germline V CDR1 and CDR2: MGHDK, SYGVNS.

This rearrangement joins TRBV11-2 to TRBJ2-7; 10 positions agree with TRBD2. Germline V CDR1 and CDR2: SGHAT, FQNNGV. The CDR3 spans 15 residues. Trimming cost V 2 bases and J 3 bases; bases outside gene matches: 4. CDR3 nucleotides: TGTGCCAGCAGCTTATGGGCTAGCGGGGGCTACGAGCAGTACTTC. This encodes CASSLWASGGYEQYF. The full variable domain, rest sourced from reference TRBV11-2 and TRBJ2-7, is EAGVAQSPRYKIIEKRQSVAFWCNPISGHATLYWYQQILGQGPKLLIQFQNNGVVDDSQLPKDRFSAERLKGVDSTLKIQPAKLEDSAVYLCASSLWASGGYEQYFGPGTRLTVT.

This clonotype showed up just a few times. The chain employs TRBV14 and TRBJ2-1; a weak D match, TRBD1 (5 bases). The CDR3 runs to 13 residues. The germline CDR1 and CDR2 sequences are SGHDN and FVKESK. Trimming removed 1 base at V and 11 bases at J, with 12 bases between. In nucleotides, the CDR3 is TGTGCCAGCAGCCAAGTCCGTGGGGCGAAGCAGTTCTTC. Protein sequence: CASSQVRGAKQFF.

CDR3 sequence reads: CAWDYPTPWPKETQYF. The DNA for the CDR3 is TGTGCCTGGGACTATCCGACTCCCTGGCCCAAGGAGACCCAGTACTTC. The chain couples TRBV30 to TRBJ2-5; the D gene is possibly TRBD2 (5 bases). V lost 5 bases and J 5 bases, leaving 24 bases between the germline ends. The V gene's germline CDR1 is GTSNPN and CDR2 SVGIG (reference sequence). This CDR3 contains 16 residues. Drawing the rest from reference TRBV30 and TRBJ2-5, the complete variable domain is SQTIHQWPATLVQPVGSPLSLECTVEGTSNPNLYWYRQAAGRGLQLLFYSVGIGQISSEVPQNLSASRPQDRQFILSSKKLLLSDSGFYLCAWDYPTPWPKETQYFGPGTRLLVL.

The J gene is TRBJ1-2, the V gene TRBV5-4, with D perhaps TRBD1 (5 bases). V was cut by 0 bases and J by 3 bases, with 9 bases left in between. The CDR3 length is 14 residues. The V gene's germline CDR1 is SGHNT and CDR2 YYREEE (reference sequence). The CDR3 sequence: CASSLDQGHYGYTF. DNA for the CDR3: TGTGCCAGCAGCTTGGACCAGGGCCACTATGGCTACACCTTC.

This clonotype was detected only once. The rearrangement links TRBV12-3 or TRBV12-4 to TRBJ2-3; D is ambiguous. The CDR3 spans 12 residues. V gave up 5 bases and J gave up 6 bases, with 9 bases separating them. The CDR3 nucleotides read TGTGCCAGCAGTGCCCGGACGGATACGCAGTATTTT. Protein sequence: CASSARTDTQYF.

This rearrangement joins TRBV24-1 to TRBJ2-3, with D possibly TRBD2 on 5 matching bases. Trimming removed 5 bases from V and 0 bases from J, with 14 bases in between. The CDR3 consists of 16 residues. The V gene's germline CDR1 is KGHDR and CDR2 SFDVKD. The chain's CDR3 is CATSASMTYSTDTQYF. The CDR3 DNA is TGTGCCACCAGTGCTAGCATGACGTATAGCACAGATACGCAGTATTTT.

The table lists this clonotype with many counts. The chain links TRBV10-3 to TRBJ2-7; no definite D call. The CDR3 covers 11 residues. V was shortened by 4 bases and J by 5 bases, with 6 bases between the two germline ends. Looked up from germline, CDR1 is ENHRY and CDR2 is SYGVKD. CDR3 DNA sequence: TGTGCCATCAGTGTGACGGACGAGCAGTACTTC. This translates into CAISVTDEQYF.

This chain connects TRBV28 to TRBJ2-7, with TRBD2 as a possible D gene (6 bases). Germline values: CDR1 MDHEN, CDR2 SYDVKM. This CDR3 comprises 13 residues. V was clipped by 8 bases and J by 2 bases, with 13 bases between them. The CDR3 nucleotides are TGTGCCAGCCGTACTGGCGGGGCCTACGAGCAGTACTTC. Translation gives CASRTGGAYEQYF.

The chain recombines TRBV24-1 with TRBJ1-5; no clear D gene. Germline values: CDR1 KGHDR, CDR2 SFDVKD. CDR3 length: 14 residues. V was pared by 5 bases and J by 1 base, with 8 bases between. CDR3 sequence reads: CATSAPGSNQPQHF. The CDR3 region has the DNA TGTGCCACCAGTGCCCCGGGGAGCAATCAGCCCCAGCATTTT.

This rearrangement joins TRBV20-1 to TRBJ1-4; D gene unclear. There are 8 residues in the CDR3. Deletions cut 4 bases from V and 13 bases from J, with 4 bases between. Germline V gene lookup returns CDR1 DFQATT and CDR2 SNEGSKA (reference sequence). The CDR3 spells CSANALFF. The CDR3 region has the DNA TGCAGTGCTAACGCACTGTTTTTT.

The sample holds a few counts of this clonotype. The chain employs TRBV5-6 and TRBJ2-1; D unresolved. CDR3 length: 16 amino acids. V was trimmed by 3 bases and J by 4 bases, leaving 17 bases between them. Germline CDR1 reads SGHDT; CDR2 reads YYEEEE. The CDR3 DNA is TGTGCCAGCAGCTCCCTAGGAGCGCCGTATTACAATGAGCAGTTCTTC. Protein product: CASSSLGAPYYNEQFF.

The V and J genes are TRBV11-2 and TRBJ2-5; D perhaps matches TRBD2 (6 bases). The CDR3 has 14 residues. The V gene lost 5 bases and the J gene lost 2 bases, with 12 bases spanning the gap. Per germline, CDR1 SGHAT and CDR2 FQNNGV. CDR3 region: CASSPSVWQETQYF. DNA of the CDR3: TGTGCCAGCAGCCCTAGCGTCTGGCAAGAGACCCAGTACTTC.

V and J are TRBV5-1 and TRBJ2-3; D not certain. The CDR3 totals 13 residues. The germline V gene has CDR1 SGHRS and CDR2 YFSETQ. Trimming took 0 bases from V and 6 from J, leaving 8 bases between them. The CDR3 region has the DNA TGCGCCAGCAGCTTGGACTCTCTTGATACGCAGTATTTT. Its protein product is CASSLDSLDTQYF.

This chain uses TRBV5-1 with TRBJ2-7; tentatively, D is TRBD2 (5 bases). Trimming removed 3 bases from V and 4 bases from J, with 20 bases in between. This CDR3 contains 16 residues. CDR1 and CDR2 from the germline V gene are SGHRS and YFSETQ. The chain's CDR3 is CASSSGPAGSLYEQYF. The CDR3 DNA follows: TGCGCCAGCAGCTCCGGTCCCGCGGGCTCGCTTTACGAGCAGTACTTC.